The next 14 T cell receptor beta chains were all read from a single sample in a study of early T cells in non-severe SARS-CoV-2 infection. TCRdb reanalysed the 5' RACE reads using MiXCR and keeps one entry per CDR3 protein. The table shows 75,000 to 100,000 distinct CDR3 sequences, with around 14% occurring only once. What was sequenced was whole blood. These receptors were obtained from an adult who was a healthcare worker with PCR-confirmed SARS-CoV-2 infection or an uninfected control (not recorded which).

This clonotype has at least ten counts. This chain uses TRBV7-2 with TRBJ2-7, with D hard to call. The CDR3 spans 11 residues. Trimming cost V 6 bases and J 0 bases, with 3 bases left between them. From germline, CDR1 is SGHTA and CDR2 FQGNSA. Here the CDR3 DNA reads TGTGCCAGCAGTTTCTCCTACGAGCAGTACTTC. Amino acids: CASSFSYEQYF.

This clonotype was seen more than once but under ten times. The chain uses TRBV5-1 and TRBJ2-1; TRBD1 agrees at 9 bases. CDR1 and CDR2 from the germline V gene are SGHRS and YFSETQ. Trimming removed 0 bases from V and 7 bases from J; junction bases left unmatched: 8. The CDR3 is 16 amino acids. CDR3 nucleotides: TGCGCCAGCAGCTTGGCCGGGACAGGGACGAGGAATGAGCAGTTCTTC. It yields the protein CASSLAGTGTRNEQFF.

This clonotype was seen a handful of times. The gene calls are TRBV12-3 or TRBV12-4 and TRBJ1-1; 10 nucleotides line up with TRBD1. The CDR3 is made up of 15 amino acids. V shed 5 bases, J shed 8 bases, and the junction held 11 bases outside the gene matches. CDR3 residues: CASSPRQGAANEAFF. The CDR3 nucleotides are TGTGCCAGCAGTCCCCGACAGGGGGCTGCTAACGAAGCTTTCTTT.

V gene TRBV20-1 combines with J gene TRBJ2-2, with D perhaps matching TRBD1 or TRBD2 (5 bases each). This CDR3 has 14 residues. CDR1 and CDR2 (germline): DFQATT, SNEGSKA (reference sequence). With 2 bases removed from V and 2 bases from J, the gap between germline ends came to 9 bases. CDR3 in DNA: TGCAGTGCTAGACGGGACGGTAACACCGGGGAGCTGTTTTTT. Protein product: CSARRDGNTGELFF.

The chain joins TRBV29-1 to TRBJ2-1, with 8 bases fitting TRBD2. Losses at the gene ends were 5 bases for V and 3 bases for J; bases not matched to a gene: 6. Germline assignment: CDR1 SQVTM and CDR2 ANQGSEA. This CDR3 is built from 14 residues. This CDR3 is CSVSRREGYNEQFF. CDR3 in DNA: TGCAGCGTTTCTAGACGGGAGGGCTACAATGAGCAGTTCTTC.

This clonotype was counted between two and nine times. The chain joins TRBV4-1 to TRBJ1-3; D not certain. Germline CDR1 reads MGHRA; CDR2 reads YSYEKL. The CDR3 spans 16 residues. Deletions cut 2 bases from V and 4 bases from J, with 15 bases between. The CDR3 reads CASSQLLRAQGNTIYF. Written as DNA, the CDR3 is TGCGCCAGCAGCCAATTATTGAGGGCACAAGGAAACACCATATATTTT.

The rearrangement uses TRBV29-1 and TRBJ2-1; 7 bases match TRBD2. In germline, CDR1 is SQVTM, CDR2 ANQGSEA. V dropped 7 bases and J dropped 2; count of bases not matched to a gene: 8. The CDR3 is 14 amino acids. CDR3 in amino acids: CSGTLAAPYNEQFF. In DNA form, the CDR3 reads TGCAGCGGCACCCTAGCGGCCCCCTACAATGAGCAGTTCTTC.

This clonotype was counted between two and nine times. The chain couples TRBV29-1 to TRBJ2-3, with TRBD1 matching over 11 bases. With 7 bases clipped from V and 2 bases from J, the junction kept 2 bases outside the gene matches. The CDR3 is 13 residues long. CDR1 is SQVTM, CDR2 ANQGSEA, per germline. CDR3 amino acids: CSADRGHTDTQYF. The CDR3 DNA is TGCAGCGCGGACAGGGGGCACACAGATACGCAGTATTTT.

This clonotype was seen only a few times. The chain recombines TRBV27 with TRBJ1-2; TRBD1 agrees at 8 bases. Germline-derived CDR1 and CDR2 are MNHEY and SMNVEV (reference sequence). V shed 0 bases and J 8 bases; nucleotides not matched to a gene: 8. The length of the CDR3 is 15 residues. CDR3 in amino acids: CASSLSAGGAGGYTF. As DNA, the CDR3 is TGTGCCAGCAGTTTATCGGCAGGGGGCGCAGGGGGCTACACCTTC.

This clonotype was observed at least ten times. The V gene is TRBV12-3 or TRBV12-4, the J gene TRBJ1-5; D is unresolved. The CDR3 totals 14 residues. The germline V and J ends were trimmed by 5 bases and 7 bases, with 15 bases remaining between them. The CDR3, as DNA: TGTGCCAGCAGTCCGGACCGTCTAGGGCAGCCCCAGCATTTT. Encoded protein: CASSPDRLGQPQHF.

There are many counts of this clonotype. This chain uses TRBV30 with TRBJ2-7, with 9 bases lining up with TRBD1. The CDR3 loop spans 14 amino acids. After removal of 3 bases from V and 3 bases from J, the junction contained 6 bases not matched to a gene. Germline CDR1 GTSNPN, CDR2 SVGIG (reference sequence). The CDR3 region is CAWRGQGRNYEQYF. The CDR3 nucleotides read TGTGCCTGGAGGGGACAGGGAAGGAACTACGAGCAGTACTTC. The full variable domain, completed using reference TRBV30 and TRBJ2-7, is SQTIHQWPATLVQPVGSPLSLECTVEGTSNPNLYWYRQAAGRGLQLLFYSVGIGQISSEVPQNLSASRPQDRQFILSSKKLLLSDSGFYLCAWRGQGRNYEQYFGPGTRLTVT.

This clonotype turned up a few times. The V gene is TRBV20-1, the J gene TRBJ2-3; 9 bases line up with TRBD2. Germline loops: CDR1 DFQATT, CDR2 SNEGSKA (reference sequence). With 1 base clipped from V and 4 bases from J, the junction kept 0 bases outside the gene matches. This CDR3 spans 13 amino acids. CDR3 coding DNA: TGCAGTGCTAGAGTAGCGGGGGCAGATACGCAGTATTTT. Residues: CSARVAGADTQYF.

The chain recombines TRBV9 with TRBJ2-5; unclear D gene. V lost 0 bases to trimming and J lost 5 bases, with 11 bases between them. From germline, CDR1 is SGDLS and CDR2 YYNGEE. The CDR3 extends over 14 amino acids. For the CDR3, the DNA is TGTGCCAGCAGCGTAGCACAACCCCCCGAGACCCAGTACTTC. Translation: CASSVAQPPETQYF.

This clonotype showed up many times. V gene TRBV20-1 combines with J gene TRBJ1-1; no clear D gene. The germline CDR1 and CDR2 sequences are DFQATT and SNEGSKA (reference sequence). CDR3 length equals 12 residues. Trimming stripped 4 bases from V and 5 bases from J, with 11 bases between. CDR3 loop: CSATQRETEAFF. The CDR3 DNA follows: TGCAGTGCTACCCAGAGGGAAACTGAAGCTTTCTTT.